The rows below give T cell receptor beta chains drawn from one sample of a study of blood T cell repertoires in COVID-19. Method: immunoSEQ multiplex PCR; TCRdb's copy keeps in-frame clones and lacks some. The sample has around 230,000 clones, approximately 85% seen once. The sequencing input was peripheral blood. Receptors originate from a man in his fifties or sixties with COVID-19, enrolled during active disease. Each CDR3 is given with its conserved first and last residue. Each record gives: D gene, J gene, clone size, V gene, CDR3 protein, CDR3 DNA. D genes are given only for firm matches. Only some rows state a clone size, as once, few, many or a class for expanded clones.

TRBD1 | TRBJ2-3 | . | TRBV10-3 | CAIQGGPDTQYF | TGTGCCATACAGGGGGGCCCAGATACGCAGTATTTT
TRBD1 | TRBJ1-2 | . | TRBV7-9 | CASSSTLSGTGEANYGYTF | TGTGCCAGCAGCTCAACCCTCAGCGGGACAGGGGAAGCTAACTATGGCTACACCTTC
TRBD2 | TRBJ2-7 | . | TRBV6-2/TRBV6-3 | CASSIAGARYEQYF | TGTGCCAGCAGCATAGCGGGGGCCCGCTACGAGCAGTACTTC
. | TRBJ1-5 | few | TRBV7-3 | CASSKNPGKNEPQHF | TGTGCCAGCAGCAAAAACCCAGGGAAGAACGAGCCCCAGCATTTT
TRBD1 | TRBJ2-1 | . | TRBV9 | CASSVEGGPLSYNEQFF | TGTGCCAGCAGCGTAGAAGGGGGCCCCCTCTCCTACAATGAGCAGTTCTTC
. | TRBJ1-1 | . | TRBV10-3 | CAISDRDEAFF | TGTGCCATCAGTGATCGGGATGAAGCTTTCTTT
TRBD2 | TRBJ2-2 | . | TRBV9 | CASSARGSGGAITGELFF | TGTGCCAGCAGCGCCCGAGGTAGCGGGGGGGCGATCACCGGGGAGCTGTTTTTT
. | TRBJ2-3 | . | TRBV7-6 | CASSYRGPDTQYF | TGTGCCAGCAGCTACCGTGGCCCAGATACGCAGTATTTT
. | TRBJ1-6 | . | TRBV6-1 | CASSETGPKPSSLHF | TGTGCCAGCAGTGAAACAGGGCCCAAACCTTCGTCCCTCCACTTT
TRBD1 | TRBJ2-3 | . | TRBV28 | CASTIPGTGGADTQYF | TGTGCCAGCACCATCCCCGGGACAGGGGGCGCCGATACGCAGTATTTT
TRBD1 | TRBJ2-7 | . | TRBV2 | CASSPTGRLYEQYF | TGTGCCAGCAGCCCGACAGGGCGCCTCTACGAGCAGTACTTC
. | TRBJ1-5 | once | TRBV4-2 | CASSQDRGTNQPQHF | TGTGCCAGCAGCCAAGATCGGGGGACGAATCAGCCCCAGCATTTT
TRBD2 | TRBJ2-1 | . | TRBV7-3 | CASSRGGGYNEQFF | TGTGCCAGCAGCAGGGGCGGGGGCTACAATGAGCAGTTCTTC
. | TRBJ2-1 | . | TRBV10-2 | CASTQDSSYNEQFF | TGCGCCAGCACTCAGGACAGCTCCTACAATGAGCAGTTCTTC
TRBD1 | TRBJ1-4 | . | TRBV27 | CASRPGQGGKLFF | TGTGCCAGCAGGCCGGGACAGGGTGGAAAACTGTTTTTT
. | TRBJ2-2 | . | TRBV7-9 | CASSTSGPASGELFF | TGTGCCAGCAGCACGAGCGGCCCCGCTTCTGGGGAGCTGTTTTTT
TRBD1 | TRBJ2-7 | . | TRBV5-1 | CASSFTGVDEQYF | TGCGCCAGCAGCTTTACAGGGGTGGACGAGCAGTACTTC
. | TRBJ2-7 | . | TRBV29-1 | CSVEVNEQYF | TGCAGCGTTGAAGTAAACGAGCAGTACTTC
TRBD1 | TRBJ2-2 | . | TRBV10-1 | CASSAQQGAGELFF | TGCGCCAGCAGTGCTCAACAGGGGGCCGGGGAGCTGTTTTTT
TRBD1 | TRBJ1-2 | . | TRBV3-1/TRBV3-2 | CASSLGQSIYGYTF | TGTGCCAGCAGCTTGGGACAGTCTATCTATGGCTACACCTTC
TRBD1 | TRBJ1-5 | . | TRBV2 | CASSEDRGSNQPQHF | TGTGCCAGCAGTGAAGACAGGGGAAGCAATCAGCCCCAGCATTTT
. | TRBJ2-7 | . | TRBV16 | CASSQSRSYEQYF | TGTGCCAGCAGCCAATCCAGGTCCTACGAGCAGTACTTC
. | TRBJ1-5 | . | TRBV28 | CASTWGGAGNQPQHF | TGTGCCAGCACCTGGGGGGGCGCAGGCAATCAGCCCCAGCATTTT
TRBD1 | TRBJ2-5 | . | TRBV5-4 | CASSFGQAHQETQYF | TGTGCCAGCAGCTTCGGACAGGCGCACCAAGAGACCCAGTACTTC
. | TRBJ2-3 | few | TRBV27 | CASSRWATFTDTQYF | TGTGCCAGCAGTAGGTGGGCCACCTTCACAGATACGCAGTATTTT
. | TRBJ2-2 | . | TRBV9 | CASSVGGLNTGELFF | TGTGCCAGCAGCGTAGGAGGATTGAACACCGGGGAGCTGTTTTTT
. | TRBJ2-3 | . | TRBV11-3 | CASSLDSWGADTQYF | TGTGCCAGCAGCTTAGACTCGTGGGGGGCAGATACGCAGTATTTT
TRBD1 | TRBJ1-6 | . | TRBV3-1/TRBV3-2 | CASSPGQYNSPLHF | TGTGCCAGCAGCCCGGGACAGTATAATTCACCCCTCCACTTT
. | TRBJ1-6 | . | TRBV10-3 | CAISESGGGTFSYNSPLHF | TGTGCCATCAGTGAGTCAGGAGGAGGTACCTTCTCCTATAATTCACCCCTCCACTTT
TRBD1 | TRBJ2-1 | . | TRBV5-1 | CASNDRGRGVFDEQFF | TGCGCCAGCAACGACAGGGGGCGCGGGGTATTCGATGAGCAGTTCTTC
TRBD2 | TRBJ2-1 | . | TRBV6-5 | CASRKGHAGDNEQFF | TGTGCCAGCAGGAAAGGACACGCGGGAGACAATGAGCAGTTCTTC
. | TRBJ1-1 | few | TRBV2 | CASNSLANTEAFF | TGTGCCAGCAATTCTTTGGCGAACACTGAAGCTTTCTTT
. | TRBJ2-2 | . | TRBV5-4 | CASSQNLAGTGELFF | TGTGCCAGCAGCCAGAACCTCGCGGGCACCGGGGAGCTGTTTTTT
TRBD1 | TRBJ1-4 | . | TRBV28 | CASTGANNEKLFF | TGTGCCAGTACAGGGGCCAATAATGAAAAACTGTTTTTT
. | TRBJ1-2 | . | TRBV27 | CASSSPGIYGYTF | TGTGCCAGCAGTTCCCCAGGGATTTATGGCTACACCTTC
. | TRBJ1-5 | . | TRBV5-4 | CASSTRPGSQPQHF | TGTGCCAGCAGCACCCGCCCAGGATCCCAGCCCCAGCATTTT
TRBD1 | TRBJ2-2 | . | TRBV10-2 | CATMGPGTGGRTGELFF | TGCGCCACGATGGGGCCCGGGACAGGGGGCCGCACCGGGGAGCTGTTTTTT
TRBD1 | TRBJ2-6 | . | TRBV4-1 | CASSQEPGGASGANVLTF | TGCGCCAGCAGCCAAGAGCCAGGGGGCGCATCTGGGGCCAACGTCCTGACTTTC
TRBD1 | TRBJ1-5 | . | TRBV19 | CASNPDRGGQPQHF | TGTGCCAGTAACCCGGACAGGGGAGGTCAGCCCCAGCATTTT
. | TRBJ1-2 | once | TRBV7-8 | CASSLQDYPNYGYTF | TGTGCCAGCAGCTTACAAGACTATCCTAACTATGGCTACACCTTC
TRBD1 | TRBJ1-1 | . | TRBV23-1 | CASSQSTGQVLTYTEAFF | TGCGCCAGCAGTCAATCGACCGGACAGGTCCTGACCTACACTGAAGCTTTCTTT
. | TRBJ1-2 | . | TRBV7-2 | CASSLSSGQPYGYTF | TGTGCCAGCAGCTTATCCTCCGGACAGCCCTATGGCTACACCTTC
TRBD2 | TRBJ2-5 | . | TRBV10-3 | CAISPRGGEETQYF | TGTGCCATCTCCCCGCGGGGGGGCGAAGAGACCCAGTACTTC
TRBD1 | TRBJ2-3 | . | TRBV7-6 | CASSSRGQASTDTQYF | TGTGCCAGCAGCTCCAGGGGGCAGGCTAGCACAGATACGCAGTATTTT
TRBD1 | TRBJ1-3 | . | TRBV9 | CASSFTSTGGSGNTIYF | TGTGCCAGCAGCTTCACCTCGACAGGGGGCTCTGGAAACACCATATATTTT
TRBD2 | TRBJ2-5 | once | TRBV24-1 | CATSDASGGEETQYF | TGTGCCACCAGTGACGCGAGCGGGGGGGAAGAGACCCAGTACTTC